The 28 T cell receptor beta chains given below trace back to one sample, sequenced in a study of graft-versus-host responses after intestinal transplantation. Only in-frame clones appear in the TCRdb table, and some are missing; sequencing was by immunoSEQ multiplex PCR. This sample has about 19,000 clones; approximately 40% occur once, and the top ten carry about 1%. Sequences were derived from alloreactive CD4+ T cells from a mixed lymphocyte reaction culture, sampled before intestinal transplant. Subset specified: CFSE-low proliferating T cells sorted from roughly 6-day pre-transplant mixed lymphocyte reaction (GvH or HvG direction). The source of these receptors is a human patient who received an intestinal transplant.

The chain recombines TRBV23-1 with TRBJ2-3; D unclear. TRBV23-1 is an ORF, and what it does is uncertain. The CDR3 consists of 16 residues. The germline V and J ends were trimmed by 0 bases and 1 base, with 11 bases remaining between them. CDR3 sequence: CASSQSRVGGTDTQYF. CDR3 coding DNA: TGCGCCAGCAGTCAATCCCGTGTCGGCGGCACAGATACGCAGTATTTT.

The chain uses TRBV11-3 and TRBJ1-1; a weak D match, TRBD1 (6 bases). V was shortened by 3 bases and J by 2 bases, with 10 bases between the two germline ends. In germline, CDR1 is SGHNT, CDR2 YENEEA. The CDR3 covers 14 residues. This chain's CDR3 is CASSFGQINTEAFF. The CDR3, as DNA: TGTGCCAGCAGCTTTGGACAGATAAACACTGAAGCTTTCTTT.

The rearrangement joins TRBV7-9 to TRBJ1-6, with D hard to call. The CDR3 is 17 residues long. The ends were cut back, 2 bases at V and 0 bases at J, with 11 bases in the middle. Germline V gives CDR1 SEHNR, CDR2 FQNEAQ (reference sequence). In nucleotides, the CDR3 is TGTGCCAGCAGCTTACCCGGTCGGAGCTCCTATAATTCACCCCTCCACTTT. Translating gives CASSLPGRSSYNSPLHF.

In its sample, this clone was seen a few times. The chain couples TRBV4-1 to TRBJ1-6; TRBD1 matches 7 bases. This CDR3 comprises 15 residues. After removal of 6 bases from V and 7 bases from J, the junction contained 9 bases not matched to a gene. Germline V gene lookup returns CDR1 MGHRA and CDR2 YSYEKL. The CDR3 DNA follows: TGCGCCAGCAGGACCATGGGACAGATAAATTCACCCCTCCACTTT. This codes for CASRTMGQINSPLHF.

The chain employs TRBV5-4 and TRBJ1-4; 7 bases line up with TRBD1. CDR3 size: 15 residues. The germline V gene has CDR1 SGHNT and CDR2 YYREEE (reference sequence). J gave up 3 bases and V 4 bases, and 6 bases lay outside the gene matches. CDR3 sequence: CASSLDRNANEKLFF. CDR3 bases: TGTGCCAGCAGCCTGGACAGGAACGCTAATGAAAAACTGTTTTTT.

This clone was counted only a few times. The chain recombines TRBV5-1 with TRBJ1-6; D is possibly TRBD1 (5 bases). Trimming cost V 4 bases and J 7 bases, with 15 bases left between them. The length of the CDR3 is 15 residues. The germline gives CDR1 SGHRS, CDR2 YFSETQ. The CDR3 nucleotides read TGCGCCAGCAGCGAAGGGGACTCTCTGAATTCACCCCTCCACTTT. Translated: CASSEGDSLNSPLHF.

V and J are TRBV10-3 and TRBJ2-3; 14 bases align to TRBD2. After removal of 5 bases from V and 2 bases from J, the junction contained 6 bases not matched to a gene. Germline CDR1 is ENHRY and CDR2 is SYGVKD. This CDR3 is 17 amino acids long. For the CDR3, the DNA is TGTGCCATCAGTAGACTAGCGGGGGGGTCCCCCACAGATACGCAGTATTTT. Its protein product is CAISRLAGGSPTDTQYF.

CDR3 nucleotides: TGTGCCAGCAGCTATTTAACAGGGGCTGGAAACACCATATATTTT. Translating it yields CASSYLTGAGNTIYF. The chain joins TRBV7-2 to TRBJ1-3; 7 bases line up with TRBD1. The CDR3 has 15 residues. V lost 4 bases, J lost 2 bases, and 5 bases stayed unmatched. Germline V gives CDR1 SGHTA, CDR2 FQGNSA.

The chain is built from TRBV6-1 and TRBJ1-6; a weak D match, TRBD1 (5 bases). The CDR3 extends over 18 amino acids. Germline values: CDR1 MNHNS, CDR2 SASEGT. Trimming cost V 0 bases and J 7 bases, with 19 bases left between them. The CDR3 is CASSEAFKRAGRNSPLHF. CDR3 nucleotide sequence: TGTGCCAGCAGTGAAGCGTTTAAAAGGGCAGGGAGGAATTCACCCCTCCACTTT.

V is TRBV19 and J is TRBJ2-5, with TRBD1 identical over 8 bases. Losses at the gene ends were 3 bases for V and 0 bases for J; bases not matched to a gene: 9. The CDR3 is made up of 17 amino acids. Germline V CDR1 and CDR2: LNHDA, SQIVND (reference sequence). CDR3 amino acids: CASSIWRTGTYQETQYF. The CDR3 DNA sequence: TGTGCCAGTAGTATCTGGAGGACAGGGACGTACCAAGAGACCCAGTACTTC.

J is TRBJ2-5 and V is TRBV10-3, with TRBD1 matching 7 bases. The ends lost 7 bases at V and 1 base at J; junction bases unmatched: 3. In germline, CDR1 is ENHRY, CDR2 SYGVKD. The length of the CDR3 is 13 residues. CDR3 coding DNA: TGTGCCATCATCGGGACAGTCCAAGAGACCCAGTACTTC. This gives the protein CAIIGTVQETQYF.

V usage is TRBV10-3 and J usage is TRBJ2-7, with D tentatively TRBD2 (6 bases). The germline CDR1 and CDR2 sequences are ENHRY and SYGVKD. The V end lost 5 bases, the J end lost 1 base, and 18 bases lay between the germline ends. The CDR3 is made up of 16 amino acids. As DNA, the CDR3 is TGTGCCATCAGTCTCTCCGGGACTGTACCTTCCTACGAGCAGTACTTC. Its protein is CAISLSGTVPSYEQYF.

This chain connects TRBV5-1 to TRBJ2-1; TRBD1 aligns across 9 bases. There are 14 residues in the CDR3. V was clipped by 4 bases and J by 7 bases; unmatched bases: 6. CDR1 and CDR2 from the germline V gene are SGHRS and YFSETQ. CDR3 in DNA: TGCGCCAGCAGCGCAGGGACAGGGTTAAATGAGCAGTTCTTC. Translated: CASSAGTGLNEQFF.

The rearrangement joins TRBV10-2 to TRBJ1-3, with unresolved D. V was shortened by 2 bases and J by 0 bases, with 5 bases between the two germline ends. Germline-derived CDR1 and CDR2 are WSHSY and SAAADI. The CDR3 totals 14 residues. Written as DNA, the CDR3 is TGCGCCAGCAGTGAGCAAGGCTCTGGAAACACCATATATTTT. This encodes CASSEQGSGNTIYF.

The gene calls are TRBV18 and TRBJ1-3, with unresolved D. Germline-derived CDR1 and CDR2 are KGHSH and LQKENI. The CDR3 consists of 18 residues. The germline V and J ends were trimmed by 2 bases and 0 bases, with 17 bases remaining between them. Here the CDR3 DNA reads TGTGCCAGCTCACCAACCGCCCCTCGGGTTACCTCTGGAAACACCATATATTTT. This translates into CASSPTAPRVTSGNTIYF.

The chain links TRBV7-3 to TRBJ1-1; weak D call: TRBD1 (5 bases). Germline assignment: CDR1 SGHTA and CDR2 FQGTGA. CDR3 length equals 15 residues. V shed 2 bases and J shed 4 bases, with 14 bases lying between them. The CDR3 nucleotides are TGTGCCAGCAGCTTACAACCGGGGGATATCACTGAAGCTTTCTTT. Its translation: CASSLQPGDITEAFF.

V is TRBV6-5 and J is TRBJ1-2, with TRBD1 matching 9 bases. Germline-derived CDR1 and CDR2 are MNHEY and SVGAGI. Germline trimming cut 0 bases from V and 4 bases from J; bases unmatched to any gene: 6. CDR3 size: 16 residues. CDR3 protein: CASSYSHRGLGYGYTF. The CDR3 coding sequence is TGTGCCAGCAGTTACTCCCACAGGGGGCTTGGCTATGGCTACACCTTC.

V is TRBV19 and J is TRBJ1-6, with TRBD1 matching 10 bases. Germline values: CDR1 LNHDA, CDR2 SQIVND (reference sequence). The trim removed 5 bases at V and 7 bases at J, leaving 5 bases unmatched. The CDR3 length is 15 residues. CDR3 residues: CASSLGQGVNSPLHF. Here the CDR3 DNA reads TGTGCCAGTAGTCTAGGACAGGGGGTGAATTCACCCCTCCACTTT.

V usage is TRBV7-6 and J usage is TRBJ1-6; D call uncertain. The length of the CDR3 is 14 residues. V was clipped by 1 base and J by 13 bases, with 14 bases between them. Germline-derived CDR1 and CDR2 are SGHVS and FNYEAQ. The CDR3 sequence: CASSLDGVFAPLHF. The CDR3 nucleotides read TGTGCCAGCAGCTTAGATGGGGTTTTCGCGCCCCTCCACTTT.

The genes are TRBV7-3 and TRBJ1-2; weak D call: TRBD1 (6 bases). The CDR3 loop spans 13 amino acids. V shed 1 base and J shed 7 bases, with 10 bases lying between them. CDR1 is SGHTA, CDR2 FQGTGA, per germline. CDR3: CASSLMGQIGYTF. As DNA, the CDR3 is TGTGCCAGCAGCTTAATGGGACAAATTGGCTACACCTTC.

The V and J genes are TRBV19 and TRBJ1-2; 7 positions agree with TRBD1. Germline V gene data show CDR1 as LNHDA and CDR2 as SQIVND (reference sequence). V was pared by 3 bases and J by 4 bases, with 20 bases of the junction left unmatched. This CDR3 has 19 residues. This chain's CDR3 is CASSIAGIGGGSFTYGYTF. In nucleotides, the CDR3 is TGTGCCAGTAGTATCGCTGGGATAGGAGGGGGCAGTTTTACCTATGGCTACACCTTC.

This clone was seen more than once but under ten times. The J gene is TRBJ2-5, the V gene TRBV4-1; TRBD2 matches at 10 bases. The CDR3 is 16 amino acids. Germline V gene lookup returns CDR1 MGHRA and CDR2 YSYEKL. J gave up 4 bases and V 1 base, and 6 bases lay outside the gene matches. DNA for the CDR3: TGCGCCAGCAGCCAAGCCAGCGGGGGGGCCAGAGAGACCCAGTACTTC. Translated, it gives CASSQASGGARETQYF.

J is TRBJ2-3 and V is TRBV19; D is unresolved. Trimming left V 3 bases short and J 4 bases short, with 2 bases between. CDR1 and CDR2 (germline): LNHDA, SQIVND (reference sequence). The CDR3 has 11 amino acids. CDR3 sequence: CASSISDTQYF. For the CDR3, the DNA is TGTGCCAGTAGTATTTCAGATACGCAGTATTTT. Variable domain in full (rest from reference TRBV19 and TRBJ2-3): DGGITQSPKYLFRKEGQNVTLSCEQNLNHDAMYWYRQDPGQGLRLIYYSQIVNDFQKGDIAEGYSVSREKKESFPLTVTSAQKNPTAFYLCASSISDTQYFGPGTRLTVL.

This clone was counted a few times. The V and J genes are TRBV5-1 and TRBJ2-3, with TRBD2 as a possible D gene (5 bases). V lost 6 bases and J lost 0, with 11 bases in between. CDR1 and CDR2 (germline): SGHRS, YFSETQ. The CDR3 is 14 residues long. CDR3 nucleotides: TGCGCCAGCACCCCGGGAACTAGCACAGATACGCAGTATTTT. Residues: CASTPGTSTDTQYF.

This clone was counted only a few times. V and J are TRBV7-9 and TRBJ1-4, with TRBD1 matching over 9 bases. CDR1 SEHNR and CDR2 FQNEAQ come from the germline V gene (reference sequence). The CDR3 consists of 13 residues. V was clipped by 4 bases and J by 6 bases; unmatched bases: 0. In DNA, the CDR3 is TGTGCCAGCAGCTGGACAGGGGATGAAAAACTGTTTTTT. Translation: CASSWTGDEKLFF.

This clone was picked up a small number of times. V usage is TRBV7-6 and J usage is TRBJ2-5; 9 nucleotides line up with TRBD1. The CDR3 totals 14 residues. V was clipped by 8 bases and J by 4 bases; unmatched bases: 8. The V gene's germline CDR1 is SGHVS and CDR2 FNYEAQ. The CDR3 nucleotides read TGTGCCAGCCAGACCGGGACAGGGCTAGAGACCCAGTACTTC. It is translated as CASQTGTGLETQYF.

This clone was found a few times. The genes are TRBV2 and TRBJ2-3, with 9 bases aligning to TRBD2. J gave up 7 bases and V 7 bases, and 9 bases lay outside the gene matches. This CDR3 has 14 residues. CDR1 and CDR2 from the germline V gene are SNHLY and FYNNEI. CDR3 residues: CASTMGLALNTQYF. DNA for the CDR3: TGTGCCAGCACTATGGGACTAGCCCTAAATACGCAGTATTTT.

The rearrangement links TRBV5-1 to TRBJ2-1; D gene ambiguous. CDR1 is SGHRS and CDR2 is YFSETQ in the germline V gene. The germline V and J ends were trimmed by 2 bases and 8 bases, with 11 bases remaining between them. This CDR3 spans 13 amino acids. CDR3 bases: TGCGCCAGCAGCTTCCCGGGTTCCCATGAGCAGTTCTTC. Residues: CASSFPGSHEQFF.